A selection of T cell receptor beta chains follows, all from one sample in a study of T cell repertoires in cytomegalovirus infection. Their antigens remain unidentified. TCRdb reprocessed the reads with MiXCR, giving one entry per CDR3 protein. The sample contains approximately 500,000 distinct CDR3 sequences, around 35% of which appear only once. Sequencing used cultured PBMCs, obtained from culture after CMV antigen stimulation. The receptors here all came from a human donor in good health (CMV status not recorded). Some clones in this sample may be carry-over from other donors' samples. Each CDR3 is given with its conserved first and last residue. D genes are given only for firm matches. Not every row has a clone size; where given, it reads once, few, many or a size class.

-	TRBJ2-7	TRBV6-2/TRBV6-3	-	TGTGCCAGCAGTTACGGCGGGATCTACGAGCAGTACTTC	CASSYGGIYEQYF
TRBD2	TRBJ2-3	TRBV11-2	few	TGTGCCAGCAGCTTAGCAATGAGACTAGCGGGAGGGCCCCCTTATTTT	CASSLAMRLAGGPPYF
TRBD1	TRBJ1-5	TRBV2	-	TGTGCCAGCAGTGAAGTGGCAGGGGGGTCGGGTCAGCCCCAGCATTTT	CASSEVAGGSGQPQHF
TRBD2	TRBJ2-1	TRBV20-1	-	TGCAGTGCTAGGGAGCGGGAGAGGGATGAGTTCTTC	CSARERERDEFF
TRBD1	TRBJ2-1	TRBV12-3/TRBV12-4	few	TGTGCCAGCAGTGTCCGGGACAGCTACAATGAGCAGTTCTTC	CASSVRDSYNEQFF
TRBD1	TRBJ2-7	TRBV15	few	TGTGCCACCAGCAGAGTCCGGACAGGGAGCAACGAGCAGTACTTC	CATSRVRTGSNEQYF
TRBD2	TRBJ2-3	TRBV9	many	TGTGCCAGCACCACCCACGCGGGAGGGAGCACAGATACGCAGTATTTT	CASTTHAGGSTDTQYF
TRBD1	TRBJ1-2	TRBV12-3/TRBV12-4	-	TGTGCCAGCAGGCCCCAGGGGGCAGGGGGCTACACCTTC	CASRPQGAGGYTF
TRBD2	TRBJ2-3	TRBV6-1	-	TGTGCCAGCAGTGACAACCCTAGCGGAACTAGCACAGATACGCAGTATTTT	CASSDNPSGTSTDTQYF
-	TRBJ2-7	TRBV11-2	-	TGTGCCAGCAGCGTCCGGGTTACGCAGTACTTC	CASSVRVTQYF
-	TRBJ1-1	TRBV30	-	TGTGCCTGGAGAGATTTCGACAGCAACACTGAAGCTTTCTTT	CAWRDFDSNTEAFF
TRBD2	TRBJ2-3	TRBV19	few	TGTGCCACACGACTGGGGCGGGAGCCACCAGATACGCAGTATTTT	CATRLGREPPDTQYF
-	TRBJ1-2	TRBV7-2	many	TGTGCCAGCAGCAACTTCGGGAGGAGGCCCAGGATGGGCTACACCTTC	CASSNFGRRPRMGYTF
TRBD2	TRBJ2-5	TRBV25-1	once	TGTGCCAGCAGTGAATTAGGACTAGCGGGAGATCGGACCCAGTACTTC	CASSELGLAGDRTQYF
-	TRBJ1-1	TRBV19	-	TGTGCCAGTAGATACCACAGGGTCAACACTGAAGCTTTCTTT	CASRYHRVNTEAFF
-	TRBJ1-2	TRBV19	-	TGTGCCAGTAGTATACCTCACCTCTATGGCTACACCTTC	CASSIPHLYGYTF
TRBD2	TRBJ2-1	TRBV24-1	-	TGTGCCACCAGCCTTAGCGGGAGGGAGGTCAATGAGCAGTTCTTC	CATSLSGREVNEQFF
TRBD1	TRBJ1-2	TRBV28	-	TGTGCCAGCAGCTACTCGACAGGGGGTGGAGGAGCTAACTATGGCTACACCTTC	CASSYSTGGGGANYGYTF
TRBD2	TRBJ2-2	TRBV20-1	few	TGCAGTGCTGCTAGCGGGAGGAACACCGGGGAGCTGTTTTTT	CSAASGRNTGELFF
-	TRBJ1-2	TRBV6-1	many	TGTGCCAGCAGTGAGGGCAGATCCCATGGCTACACCTTC	CASSEGRSHGYTF
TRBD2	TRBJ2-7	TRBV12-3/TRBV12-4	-	TGTGCCAGCAGTTCTAGCGGCCCTCTCTCTGGCGAGCAGTACTTC	CASSSSGPLSGEQYF